The rows below give T cell receptor beta chains drawn from one sample of a study of response to subunit inactivated influenza vaccine. TCRdb reprocessed the RT-PCR reads via MiXCR and lists one record per CDR3 protein. The sample shows around 480,000 distinct CDR3 sequences, approximately 15% of them seen only once. The source material was CD4+ T cells sorted from PBMCs, sampled 23 months after vaccination. The receptor set was obtained from a man aged 50 to 75 who received an inactivated influenza vaccine. CDR3s include the opening cysteine and the closing phenylalanine or tryptophan. The D gene is left open where the match is weak. Rows may omit the clone size; those that give it use once, few, many or a size class.

clone size,D gene,V gene,J gene,CDR3 protein,CDR3 DNA
NA,NA,TRBV12-3/TRBV12-4,TRBJ1-1,CASTRRRSGMNTEAFF,TGTGCCAGCACCCGAAGGCGGAGTGGAATGAACACTGAAGCTTTCTTT
NA,TRBD2,TRBV20-1,TRBJ2-1,CSALGTSGKDEQFF,TGCAGTGCCCTAGGGACTAGCGGGAAGGATGAGCAGTTCTTC
many,TRBD1,TRBV4-3,TRBJ1-6,CASSLRTGYNSPLHF,TGCGCCAGCAGCCTCCGGACAGGGTACAATTCACCCCTCCACTTT
NA,NA,TRBV28,TRBJ2-2,CASRPGGVNTGELFF,TGTGCCAGCCGGCCTGGCGGGGTGAACACCGGGGAGCTGTTTTTT
NA,NA,TRBV7-2,TRBJ2-4,CASGLVGLGDIQYF,TGTGCCAGCGGCTTAGTGGGCCTGGGGGACATTCAGTACTTC
few,TRBD1,TRBV7-7,TRBJ2-5,CASGQDRATQYF,TGTGCTAGCGGCCAGGACAGGGCGACCCAGTACTTC
NA,TRBD1,TRBV6-5,TRBJ2-5,CASSYALPRGSGETQYF,TGTGCCAGCAGTTACGCCTTGCCCAGGGGGTCAGGAGAGACCCAGTACTTC
NA,TRBD2,TRBV7-2,TRBJ2-3,CASSLAVAGLDTQYF,TGTGCCAGCAGCTTAGCGGTAGCGGGGCTTGATACGCAGTATTTT
NA,NA,TRBV7-2,TRBJ2-1,CASSLPGSSYNEQFF,TGTGCCAGCAGCTTACCGGGAAGCTCCTACAATGAGCAGTTCTTC
NA,TRBD1,TRBV10-3,TRBJ2-2,CAISSDQGALTGELFF,TGTGCCATCAGTTCTGATCAGGGGGCTCTCACCGGGGAGCTGTTTTTT
many,NA,TRBV5-5,TRBJ2-5,CASSLAFQETQYF,TGTGCCAGCAGCTTGGCCTTTCAAGAGACCCAGTACTTC
few,NA,TRBV4-3,TRBJ1-2,CASSQEGQPHYGYTF,TGCGCCAGCAGCCAAGAAGGACAGCCGCACTATGGCTACACCTTC
NA,TRBD2,TRBV10-3,TRBJ2-7,CAISLAGGSVLSYEQYF,TGTGCCATCAGCCTAGCGGGAGGGTCTGTGTTGTCCTACGAGCAGTACTTC
NA,NA,TRBV2,TRBJ2-3,CASSDITSTDTQYF,TGTGCCAGCAGCGATATTACTAGCACAGATACGCAGTATTTT
NA,TRBD2,TRBV15,TRBJ2-2,CATLKGGRNTGELFF,TGTGCCACCCTAAAGGGCGGGAGAAACACCGGGGAGCTGTTTTTT
few,TRBD2,TRBV4-3,TRBJ2-5,CASSPQRGGRETQYF,TGCGCCAGCAGCCCCCAGCGGGGAGGGAGGGAGACCCAGTACTTC
NA,NA,TRBV23-1,TRBJ2-2,CASRREKNTGELFF,TGCGCCAGCAGGCGCGAGAAGAACACCGGGGAGCTGTTTTTT
NA,TRBD1,TRBV5-1,TRBJ1-2,CASSTGDRYSYGYTF,TGCGCCAGCAGCACCGGGGACAGGTACAGCTATGGCTACACCTTC